These 15 T cell receptor beta chains share one sample of origin, sequenced in a study of cytomegalovirus exposure and HLA in healthy donors (dated by TCRdb to 2016 to 2017). The library relied on the immunoSEQ multiplex PCR assay. TCRdb carries this immuneACCESS record with in-frame sequences only. Its versions omit some clonotypes, under half of them owing to an unresolved V gene in the studies checked, with the rest unexplained. The sample contains around 250,000 clones, 90% of them found a single time. 0.35% to 0.45% of the sample rests with the top ten. Input material: PBMCs. All receptors derive from a woman between 18 and 30 years old in good health and CMV-seronegative.

A single count supports this clone. The chain uses TRBV7-8 and TRBJ1-1; D might be TRBD1 (5 bases). The CDR3 sequence is 16 residues long. Trimming removed 5 bases from V and 6 bases from J, with 22 bases in between. Germline CDR1 SGHVS, CDR2 FQNEAQ. The CDR3 loop is CASSAGGGRKGAEAFF. The CDR3, as DNA: TGTGCCAGCAGCGCGGGCGGGGGGAGGAAAGGCGCTGAAGCTTTCTTT.

This rearrangement joins TRBV6-5 to TRBJ2-3, with 9 bases fitting TRBD2. CDR3 size: 14 residues. CDR1 and CDR2 from the germline V gene are MNHEY and SVGAGI. V lost 6 bases and J lost 3; bases outside the gene matches: 4. CDR3 sequence (DNA): TGTGCCAGCAGGGCGGGGGGGCTGACAGATACGCAGTATTTT. Protein product: CASRAGGLTDTQYF.

The V call is TRBV10-3, the J call TRBJ1-2; 8 nucleotides agree with TRBD1. With 7 bases clipped from V and 8 bases from J, the junction kept 9 bases outside the gene matches. Germline CDR1 is ENHRY and CDR2 is SYGVKD. The CDR3 runs 13 residues. CDR3 in amino acids: CAINLGQGGGYTF. For the CDR3, the DNA is TGTGCCATCAACCTCGGACAGGGAGGAGGCTACACCTTC.

This rearrangement joins TRBV19 to TRBJ1-1, with 8 bases that match TRBD1. The CDR3 contains 15 residues. J gave up 6 bases and V 1 base, and 7 bases lay outside the gene matches. The germline CDR1 and CDR2 sequences are LNHDA and SQIVND (reference sequence). The CDR3 nucleotides are TGTGCCAGTAGTATAGTTTACGCACAGGGGGCTGAAGCTTTCTTT. Its translation: CASSIVYAQGAEAFF.

The rearrangement joins TRBV25-1 to TRBJ2-2; 8 positions agree with TRBD1. This CDR3 has 15 residues. With V trimmed by 4 bases and J by 4 bases, 5 bases remained unmatched. In germline, CDR1 is MGHDK, CDR2 SYGVNS. The CDR3: CASSGKTGVTGELFF. The CDR3, as DNA: TGTGCCAGCAGTGGGAAGACAGGGGTCACCGGGGAGCTGTTTTTT.

This rearrangement joins TRBV18 to TRBJ1-1, with D perhaps TRBD1 (6 bases). V was cut by 4 bases and J by 3 bases, with 6 bases left in between. This CDR3 is 12 amino acids long. CDR1 is KGHSH, CDR2 LQKENI, per germline. Written as DNA, the CDR3 is TGTGCCAGCTCACAGGGGGACACTGAAGCTTTCTTT. As protein: CASSQGDTEAFF.

The V and J genes are TRBV6-5 and TRBJ2-7, with 10 bases aligning to TRBD1. CDR1 MNHEY and CDR2 SVGAGI come from the germline V gene. J gave up 4 bases and V 2 bases, and 5 bases lay outside the gene matches. The CDR3 extends over 15 amino acids. The CDR3 DNA is TGTGCCAGCAGTTACGCCGGACAGGGGGTTTACGAGCAGTACTTC. Translating it yields CASSYAGQGVYEQYF.

The rearrangement links TRBV5-4 to TRBJ2-3; TRBD2 aligns across 12 bases. This CDR3 is built from 18 residues. Germline values: CDR1 SGHNT, CDR2 YYREEE (reference sequence). V was pared by 0 bases and J by 3 bases, with 8 bases of the junction left unmatched. The CDR3 region has the DNA TGTGCCAGCAGCTTGGCCGGGCTAGCGGGGGGGCAGACAGATACGCAGTATTTT. Translated: CASSLAGLAGGQTDTQYF.

The chain combines TRBV28 with TRBJ1-2; 7 nucleotides match TRBD1. The CDR3 length is 15 residues. Losses at the gene ends were 5 bases for V and 0 bases for J; bases not matched to a gene: 6. The germline V gene has CDR1 MDHEN and CDR2 SYDVKM. As DNA, the CDR3 is TGTGCCAGCAGTGAAACCGGGACAGCTAACTATGGCTACACCTTC. It codes for CASSETGTANYGYTF.

This clone was seen once. The rearrangement joins TRBV11-2 to TRBJ2-5, with D possibly being TRBD2 (5 bases). Trimming stripped 4 bases from V and 5 bases from J, with 20 bases between. This CDR3 region has 16 residues. The germline V gene encodes CDR1 SGHAT and CDR2 FQNNGV. CDR3 sequence: CASSSPLTGSWETQYF. For the CDR3, the DNA is TGTGCCAGCAGCTCCCCCCTCACGGGGTCTTGGGAGACCCAGTACTTC. The variable domain in full, with the rest retrieved from reference TRBV11-2 and TRBJ2-5, is EAGVAQSPRYKIIEKRQSVAFWCNPISGHATLYWYQQILGQGPKLLIQFQNNGVVDDSQLPKDRFSAERLKGVDSTLKIQPAKLEDSAVYLCASSSPLTGSWETQYFGPGTRLLVL.

This chain connects TRBV11-2 to TRBJ2-7; 9 nucleotides align to TRBD1. From germline, CDR1 is SGHAT and CDR2 FQNNGV. The junction had 5 bases not matched to a gene; V was cut back by 2 bases and J by 3 bases. The CDR3 runs 15 residues. As DNA, the CDR3 is TGTGCCAGCAGCTTAACAGGACAGGGGAACTACGAGCAGTACGTC. This sequence encodes CASSLTGQGNYEQYV.

This chain uses TRBV7-2 with TRBJ1-1; 7 bases fit TRBD1. The junction had 2 bases not matched to a gene; V was cut back by 5 bases and J by 5 bases. This CDR3 is 12 amino acids long. Looked up from germline, CDR1 is SGHTA and CDR2 is FQGNSA. The CDR3 region has the DNA TGTGCCAGCAGCAACAGGGGTACTGAAGCTTTCTTT. This codes for CASSNRGTEAFF.

This rearrangement joins TRBV11-2 to TRBJ1-1, with D uncertain. The germline CDR1 and CDR2 sequences are SGHAT and FQNNGV. The CDR3 runs to 14 residues. Trimming removed 4 bases from V and 1 base from J, with 10 bases in between. CDR3 DNA: TGTGCCAGCAGCTGGAACAGTGGGAACACTGAAGCTTTCTTT. Translated: CASSWNSGNTEAFF.

The V gene is TRBV7-9, the J gene TRBJ2-7, with TRBD2 as a possible D gene (5 bases). CDR1 is SEHNR, CDR2 FQNEAQ, per germline (reference sequence). The CDR3 loop spans 13 amino acids. V lost 5 bases to trimming and J lost 3 bases, with 11 bases between them. This chain's CDR3 is CASSARENYEQYF. The CDR3 DNA reads as TGTGCCAGCAGCGCCCGGGAAAACTACGAGCAGTACTTC.

The sample holds a few counts of this clone. The chain has TRBV6-1 and TRBJ2-3; 8 bases map to TRBD1. Per germline, CDR1 MNHNS and CDR2 SASEGT. With V trimmed by 1 base and J by 1 base, 4 bases remained unmatched. CDR3 size: 16 residues. CDR3 loop: CASSEEPGQGTDTQYF. In DNA, the CDR3 is TGTGCCAGCAGTGAAGAACCGGGACAGGGCACAGATACGCAGTATTTT.